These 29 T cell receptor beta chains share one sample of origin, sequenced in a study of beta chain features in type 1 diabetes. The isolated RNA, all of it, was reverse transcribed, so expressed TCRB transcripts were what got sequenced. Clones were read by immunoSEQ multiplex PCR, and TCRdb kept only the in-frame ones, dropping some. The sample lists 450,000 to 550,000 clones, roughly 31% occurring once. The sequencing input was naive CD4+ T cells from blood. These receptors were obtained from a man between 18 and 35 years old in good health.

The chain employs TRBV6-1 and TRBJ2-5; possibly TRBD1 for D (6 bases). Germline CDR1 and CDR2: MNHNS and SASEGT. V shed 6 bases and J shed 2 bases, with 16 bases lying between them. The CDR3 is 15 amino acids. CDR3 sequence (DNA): TGTGCCAGCAGCCGACGACAGGTTTCGCAAGAGACCCAGTACTTC. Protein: CASSRRQVSQETQYF.

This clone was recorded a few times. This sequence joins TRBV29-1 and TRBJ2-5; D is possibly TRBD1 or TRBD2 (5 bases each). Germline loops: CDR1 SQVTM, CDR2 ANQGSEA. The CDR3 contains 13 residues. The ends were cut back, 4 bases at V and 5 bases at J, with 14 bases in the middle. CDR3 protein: CSVGLRGWETQYF. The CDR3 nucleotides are TGCAGCGTTGGTTTGAGGGGCTGGGAGACCCAGTACTTC.

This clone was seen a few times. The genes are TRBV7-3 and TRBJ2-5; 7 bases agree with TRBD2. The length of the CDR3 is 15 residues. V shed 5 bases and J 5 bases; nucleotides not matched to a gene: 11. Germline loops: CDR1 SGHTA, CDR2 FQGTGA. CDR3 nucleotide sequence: TGTGCCAGCAGCCAAGTGGGACTACCGTTCGAGACCCAGTACTTC. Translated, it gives CASSQVGLPFETQYF.

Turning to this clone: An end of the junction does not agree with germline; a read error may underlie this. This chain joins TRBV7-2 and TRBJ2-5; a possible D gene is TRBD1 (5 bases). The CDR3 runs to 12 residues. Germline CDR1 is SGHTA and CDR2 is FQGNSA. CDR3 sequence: CASGLRGETQYF. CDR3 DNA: TGTGCCAGCGGCTTAAGGGGAGAGACCCAGTACTTC.

As DNA, the CDR3 is TGCAGTGCTAAGGGGGAGACCCAGTACTTC. It codes for CSAKGETQYF. The chain combines TRBV20-1 with TRBJ2-5; D might be TRBD1 (5 bases). Germline lookup yields CDR1 DFQATT and CDR2 SNEGSKA (reference sequence). The CDR3 length is 10 residues. V lost 4 bases, J lost 5 bases, and 5 bases lay in between.

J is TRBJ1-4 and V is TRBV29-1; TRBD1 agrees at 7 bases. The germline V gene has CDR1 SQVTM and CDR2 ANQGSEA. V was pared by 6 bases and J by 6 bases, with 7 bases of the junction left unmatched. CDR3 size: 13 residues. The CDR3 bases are TGCAGCGTACTCCGGGACAGCCATGAAAAACTGTTTTTT. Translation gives CSVLRDSHEKLFF.

The CDR3 DNA reads as TGTGCCAGCAGCTCCGGACTAGCGGGAGCCAAAAACATTCAGTACTTC. Translating gives CASSSGLAGAKNIQYF. The J gene is TRBJ2-4, the V gene TRBV5-6; the match to TRBD2 covers 11 bases. The CDR3 sequence is 16 residues long. V gave up 3 bases and J gave up 0 bases; unmatched junction bases: 2. Germline lookup yields CDR1 SGHDT and CDR2 YYEEEE.

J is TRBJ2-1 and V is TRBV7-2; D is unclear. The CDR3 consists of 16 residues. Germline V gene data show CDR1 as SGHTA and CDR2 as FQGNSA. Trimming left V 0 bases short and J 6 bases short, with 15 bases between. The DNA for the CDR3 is TGTGCCAGCAGCTTAGCGGGCTCACGCTATGGCAATGAGCAGTTCTTC. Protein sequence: CASSLAGSRYGNEQFF.

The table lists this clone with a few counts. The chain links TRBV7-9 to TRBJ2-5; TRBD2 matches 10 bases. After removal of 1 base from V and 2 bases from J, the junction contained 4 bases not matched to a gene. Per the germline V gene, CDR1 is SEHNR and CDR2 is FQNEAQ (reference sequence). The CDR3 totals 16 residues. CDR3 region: CASSLVRTSGQETQYF. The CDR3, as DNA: TGTGCCAGCAGCTTAGTCCGGACTAGCGGACAAGAGACCCAGTACTTC.

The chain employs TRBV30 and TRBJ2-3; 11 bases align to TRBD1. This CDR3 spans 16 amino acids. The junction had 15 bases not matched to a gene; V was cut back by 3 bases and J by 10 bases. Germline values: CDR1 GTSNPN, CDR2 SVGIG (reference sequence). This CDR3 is CAWSFATGTGGRAQYF. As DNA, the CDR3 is TGTGCCTGGAGCTTCGCAACCGGGACAGGGGGTAGGGCGCAGTATTTT.

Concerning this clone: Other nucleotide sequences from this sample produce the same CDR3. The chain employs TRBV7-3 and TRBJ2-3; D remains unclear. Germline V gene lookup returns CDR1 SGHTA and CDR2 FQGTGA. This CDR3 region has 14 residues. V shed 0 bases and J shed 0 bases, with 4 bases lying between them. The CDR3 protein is CASSLTGSTDTQYF. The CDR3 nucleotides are TGTGCCAGCAGCTTAACGGGGAGCACAGATACGCAGTATTTT.

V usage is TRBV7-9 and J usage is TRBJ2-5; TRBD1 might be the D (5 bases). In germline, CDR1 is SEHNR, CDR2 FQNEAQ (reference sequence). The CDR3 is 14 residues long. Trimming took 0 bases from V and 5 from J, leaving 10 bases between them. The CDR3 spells CASSLARVRETQYF. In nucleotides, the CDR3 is TGTGCCAGCAGCTTAGCCAGGGTCCGGGAGACCCAGTACTTC.

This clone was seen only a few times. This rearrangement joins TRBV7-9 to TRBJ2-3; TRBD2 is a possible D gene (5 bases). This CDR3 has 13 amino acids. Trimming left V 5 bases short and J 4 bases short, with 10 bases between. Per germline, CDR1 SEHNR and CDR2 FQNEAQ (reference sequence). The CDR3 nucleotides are TGTGCCAGCAGCCCGCTCGGGGCAGATACGCAGTATTTT. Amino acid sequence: CASSPLGADTQYF. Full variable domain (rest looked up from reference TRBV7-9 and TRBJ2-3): DTGVSQNPRHKITKRGQNVTFRCDPISEHNRLYWYRQTLGQGPEFLTYFQNEAQLEKSRLLSDRFSAERPKGSFSTLEIQRTEQGDSAMYLCASSPLGADTQYFGPGTRLTVL.

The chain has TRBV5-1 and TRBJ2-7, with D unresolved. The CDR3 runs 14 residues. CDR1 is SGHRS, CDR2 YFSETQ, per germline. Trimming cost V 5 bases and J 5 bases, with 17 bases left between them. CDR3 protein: CASSRDYGVDEQYF. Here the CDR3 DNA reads TGCGCCAGCAGTAGAGATTATGGGGTGGACGAGCAGTACTTC.

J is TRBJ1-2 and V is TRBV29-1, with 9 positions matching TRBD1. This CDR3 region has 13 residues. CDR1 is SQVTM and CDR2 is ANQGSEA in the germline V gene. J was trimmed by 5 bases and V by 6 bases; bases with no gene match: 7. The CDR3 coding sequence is TGCAGCGTGGCTTGGACAGGGGATTATGGCTACACCTTC. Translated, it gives CSVAWTGDYGYTF.

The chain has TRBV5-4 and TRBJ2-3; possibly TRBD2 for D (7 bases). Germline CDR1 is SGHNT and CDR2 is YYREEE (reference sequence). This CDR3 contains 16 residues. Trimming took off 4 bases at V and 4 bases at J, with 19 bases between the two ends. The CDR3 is CASSPGGGVGADTQYF. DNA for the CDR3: TGTGCCAGCAGCCCGGGGGGCGGGGTGGGGGCAGATACGCAGTATTTT.

DNA of the CDR3: TGTGCCAGCAGCGCTAGCGGTACTAGCACAGATACGCAGTATTTT. Protein sequence: CASSASGTSTDTQYF. V and J are TRBV7-6 and TRBJ2-3; TRBD2 matches 7 bases. The J segment lost 0 bases and the V segment lost 5 bases, leaving 5 bases of the junction unmatched. Germline assignment: CDR1 SGHVS and CDR2 FNYEAQ. CDR3 length equals 15 residues.

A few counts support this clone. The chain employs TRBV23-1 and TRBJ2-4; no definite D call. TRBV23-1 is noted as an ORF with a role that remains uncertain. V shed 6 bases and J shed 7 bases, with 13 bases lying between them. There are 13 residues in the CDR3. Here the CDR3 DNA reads TGCGCCAGCAGACCGACGGCCCGGAACATTCAGTACTTC. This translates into CASRPTARNIQYF.

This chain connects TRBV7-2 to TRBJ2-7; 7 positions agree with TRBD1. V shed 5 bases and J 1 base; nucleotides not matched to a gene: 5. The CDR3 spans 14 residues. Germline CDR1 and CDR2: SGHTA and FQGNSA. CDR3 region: CASSIKTGSYEQYF. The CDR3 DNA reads TGTGCCAGCAGCATCAAGACAGGGTCCTACGAGCAGTACTTC. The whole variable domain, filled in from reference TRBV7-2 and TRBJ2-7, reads GAGVSQSPSNKVTEKGKDVELRCDPISGHTALYWYRQSLGQGLEFLIYFQGNSAPDKSGLPSDRFSAERTGGSVSTLTIQRTQQEDSAVYLCASSIKTGSYEQYFGPGTRLTVT.

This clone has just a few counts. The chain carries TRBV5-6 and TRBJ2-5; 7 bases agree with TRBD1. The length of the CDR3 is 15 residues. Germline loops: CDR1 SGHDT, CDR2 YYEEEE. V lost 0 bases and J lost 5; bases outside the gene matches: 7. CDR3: CASSLVTGFKETQYF. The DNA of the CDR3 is TGTGCCAGCAGCTTGGTGACAGGGTTCAAGGAGACCCAGTACTTC. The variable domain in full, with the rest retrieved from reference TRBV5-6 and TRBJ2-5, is DAGVTQSPTHLIKTRGQQVTLRCSPKSGHDTVSWYQQALGQGPQFIFQYYEEEERQRGNFPDRFSGHQFPNYSSELNVNALLLGDSALYLCASSLVTGFKETQYFGPGTRLLVL.

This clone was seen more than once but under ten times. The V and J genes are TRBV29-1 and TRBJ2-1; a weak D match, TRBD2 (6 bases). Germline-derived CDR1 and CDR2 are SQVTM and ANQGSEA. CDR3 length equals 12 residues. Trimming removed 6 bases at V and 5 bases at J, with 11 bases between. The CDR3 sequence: CSVFSGNNEQFF. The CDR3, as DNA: TGCAGCGTGTTTAGCGGAAACAATGAGCAGTTCTTC.

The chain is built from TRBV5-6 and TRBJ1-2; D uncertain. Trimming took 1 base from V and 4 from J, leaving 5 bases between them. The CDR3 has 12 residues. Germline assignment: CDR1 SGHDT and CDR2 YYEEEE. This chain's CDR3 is CASSLNSYGYTF. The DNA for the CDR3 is TGTGCCAGCAGCTTGAACAGCTATGGCTACACCTTC. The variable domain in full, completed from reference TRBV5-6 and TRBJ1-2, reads DAGVTQSPTHLIKTRGQQVTLRCSPKSGHDTVSWYQQALGQGPQFIFQYYEEEERQRGNFPDRFSGHQFPNYSSELNVNALLLGDSALYLCASSLNSYGYTFGSGTRLTVV.

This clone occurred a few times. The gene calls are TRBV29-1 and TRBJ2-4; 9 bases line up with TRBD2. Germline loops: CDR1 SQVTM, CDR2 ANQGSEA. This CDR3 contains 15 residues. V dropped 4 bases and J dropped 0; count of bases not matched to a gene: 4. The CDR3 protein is CSVGAGGGAKNIQYF. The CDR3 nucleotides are TGCAGCGTTGGAGCGGGAGGAGGAGCCAAAAACATTCAGTACTTC.

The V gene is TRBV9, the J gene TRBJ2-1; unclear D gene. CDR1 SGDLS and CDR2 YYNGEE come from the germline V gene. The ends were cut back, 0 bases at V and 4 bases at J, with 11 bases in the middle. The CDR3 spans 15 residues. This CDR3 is CASSVGVNSYNEQFF. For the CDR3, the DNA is TGTGCCAGCAGCGTAGGTGTGAATTCGTACAATGAGCAGTTCTTC.

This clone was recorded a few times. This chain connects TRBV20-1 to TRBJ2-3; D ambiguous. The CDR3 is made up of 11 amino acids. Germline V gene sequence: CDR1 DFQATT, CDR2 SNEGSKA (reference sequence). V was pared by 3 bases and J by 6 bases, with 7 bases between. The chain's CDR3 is CSASIGDTQYF. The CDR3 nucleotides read TGCAGTGCTAGTATCGGGGATACGCAGTATTTT.

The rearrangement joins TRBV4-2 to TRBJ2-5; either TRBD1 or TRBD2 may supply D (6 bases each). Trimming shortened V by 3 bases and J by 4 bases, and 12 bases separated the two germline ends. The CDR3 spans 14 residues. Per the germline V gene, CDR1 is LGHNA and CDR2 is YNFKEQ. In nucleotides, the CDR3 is TGTGCCAGCAGCCAGAGGGGGGTCATAGAGACCCAGTACTTC. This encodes CASSQRGVIETQYF.

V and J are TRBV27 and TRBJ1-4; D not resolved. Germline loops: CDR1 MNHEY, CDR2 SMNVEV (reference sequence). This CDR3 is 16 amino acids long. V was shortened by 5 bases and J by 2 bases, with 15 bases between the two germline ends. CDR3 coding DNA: TGTGCCAGCAGTGTCTACGGAGGGTTCACTAATGAAAAACTGTTTTTT. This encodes CASSVYGGFTNEKLFF. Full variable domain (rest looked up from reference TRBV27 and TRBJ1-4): EAQVTQNPRYLITVTGKKLTVTCSQNMNHEYMSWYRQDPGLGLRQIYYSMNVEVTDKGDVPEGYKVSRKEKRNFPLILESPSPNQTSLYFCASSVYGGFTNEKLFFGSGTQLSVL.

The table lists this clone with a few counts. The CDR3 loop reads CASSLVGSEIDEQFF. The CDR3, as DNA: TGTGCCAGCAGCCTCGTTGGGTCAGAAATCGATGAGCAGTTCTTC. This chain uses TRBV7-9 with TRBJ2-1; D not certain. V was shortened by 5 bases and J by 8 bases, with 19 bases between the two germline ends. This CDR3 has 15 amino acids. Germline V gene lookup returns CDR1 SEHNR and CDR2 FQNEAQ (reference sequence).

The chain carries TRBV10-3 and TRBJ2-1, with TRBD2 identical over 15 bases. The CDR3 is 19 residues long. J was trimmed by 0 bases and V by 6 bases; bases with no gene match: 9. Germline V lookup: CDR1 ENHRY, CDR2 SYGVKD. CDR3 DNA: TGTGCCATCAGGGCCGGGACTAGCGGGAGGTCGGGCTCCTACAATGAGCAGTTCTTC. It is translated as CAIRAGTSGRSGSYNEQFF.